These 5 T cell receptor beta chains were sequenced from one sample in a study of CD4+ T cells in melanoma. Repertoires were generated with immunoSEQ multiplex PCR, while TCRdb's copy carries only in-frame clones and drops some. The sample has about 110,000 clones, around 92% seen once; the top ten hold 2.5% to 3.5%. Source material: peripheral blood. The origin of the receptors is a human donor with melanoma.

This chain joins TRBV4-3 and TRBJ2-7; 7 bases are shared with TRBD2. With 4 bases clipped from V and 2 bases from J, the junction kept 5 bases outside the gene matches. Germline V gene data show CDR1 as LGHNA and CDR2 as YSLEER. This CDR3 spans 14 amino acids. For the CDR3, the DNA is TGCGCCAGCAGCCCCGGGGGAGGGACCTACGAGCAGTACTTC. It encodes CASSPGGGTYEQYF.

The chain couples TRBV5-1 to TRBJ2-7; tentatively, D is TRBD2 (6 bases). The length of the CDR3 is 15 residues. V gave up 5 bases and J gave up 4 bases, with 19 bases separating them. Germline V gene data show CDR1 as SGHRS and CDR2 as YFSETQ. As DNA, the CDR3 is TGCGCCAGCAGTCGTACTAGCTCTAACTCATACGAGCAGTACTTC. Translation: CASSRTSSNSYEQYF.

This clone was counted only a few times. The chain couples TRBV11-3 to TRBJ1-1, with D hard to call. From germline, CDR1 is SGHNT and CDR2 YENEEA. The V and J ends lost 1 base and 8 bases respectively, with 11 bases between them. The CDR3 extends over 13 amino acids. This CDR3 reads CASSLASGGEAFF. CDR3 in DNA: TGTGCCAGCAGCTTAGCTTCCGGCGGAGAAGCTTTCTTT.

In regard to this clone: The junction departs from the called germline gene at one end, perhaps through a read error. The rearrangement links TRBV6-1 to TRBJ2-1; TRBD1 matches 8 bases. The CDR3 is 14 amino acids. The germline gives CDR1 MNHNS, CDR2 SASEGT. The CDR3 here is CASTGGAGYNEQFF. The CDR3 DNA reads as TGTGCTAGCACAGGGGGAGCGGGCTACAATGAGCAGTTCTTC.

The chain uses TRBV5-1 and TRBJ1-1; no clear D gene. Per germline, CDR1 SGHRS and CDR2 YFSETQ. The CDR3 extends over 16 amino acids. Deletions cut 0 bases from V and 3 bases from J, with 15 bases between. CDR3 in DNA: TGCGCCAGCAGCTTGGGCCCTATAGACTTGGACACTGAAGCTTTCTTT. This gives the protein CASSLGPIDLDTEAFF.